This entry describes one TCR beta chain. Its antigen target is currently unknown. The record has no base qualities; no much larger clone is one base away. The sample is drawn from a study of cytomegalovirus exposure and HLA in healthy donors (dated by TCRdb to 2015 to 2018). Regarding the study in general: According to a later analysis, the 110 or so validation repertoires were produced on the same platform as the 666 repertoires of the first cohort. A separate validation cohort of approximately 130 different subjects was used in addition to the roughly 670-subject first cohort. The study was designed to test whether signatures of past pathogen exposure could be identified by cataloging public T cell receptors. High-throughput TCR immunosequencing, statistical association of individual TCRs with disease status, and machine learning were combined to predict cytomegalovirus infection status. Study-wide findings and limitations: In vitro tests confirmed that a few of the cytomegalovirus-associated TCR beta chains recognize cytomegalovirus antigens. The study listed approximately 150 TCR beta chains as associated with cytomegalovirus. Most TCR sequences were observed very rarely across donors, whereas some public TCRs were present in many individuals. According to the authors, the approach could potentially be generalized to other disease states and immunological phenotypes. Cytomegalovirus status was reported to be diagnosed by the classifier with high specificity and sensitivity in both the original and validation cohorts. In a later analysis, TCRs clustered in the first cohort were found to also tend to co-occur in the 120 or so validation repertoires, with roughly 93% of cluster scores above 0. All 120 or so repertoires were used to score co-occurrence in the validation cohort in a later analysis, because that analysis had no HLA typing for the cohort.

The donors were included in the validation cohort of roughly 120 subjects, a group kept apart from the approximately 670-subject first cohort. From the cysteine up to the phenylalanine, the CDR3 has a length of 14 residues. The kept DNA is CDR3 alone, 42 bases in frame from the first base. Sequences KGHSH (CDR1) and LQKENI (CDR2) are obtained from the germline V gene. Trimming at the junction amounts to 5 bases on V and 1 base on J, and the germline ends lie 11 bases apart. Libraries were prepared through the immunoSEQ multiplex PCR assay. The authors' analysis ran thus. A statistical classification framework was developed to diagnose cytomegalovirus status using the catalog of TCR beta chain sequences. Not all clones reach the TCRdb copy of this immuneACCESS table, which keeps in-frame sequences only. Checked studies attribute under half of the gap to unresolved V genes and leave the rest unexplained. V, J and clone size derive from that table, while D and trimming were established from the DNA sequence. Across this sample there are under 200,000 clones, with under 90% seen only once. 4.2% of the sample lies in the top ten.

This clonotype was obtained from a man aged 18 to 30 in good health and CMV-seropositive. What was sequenced was PBMCs. This chain is built from TRBV18 and TRBJ1-1; 5 matching bases give a weak D call of TRBD1. The DNA sequence is as follows: TGTGCCAGCTCATTCCAGGGATGGAACACTGAAGCTTTCTTT. The encoded protein is CASSFQGWNTEAFF.